This note documents a single TCR beta chain sequence. This sample was included in a study of blood T cell repertoires in COVID-19. For the study at large: The cDNA or gDNA used as material had been derived from T cells, B-cell-depleted T cells, or PBMCs.

CDR3 length: 15 amino acids. V shed 3 bases, J shed 7 bases, and the junction held 5 bases outside the gene matches. Germline assignment: CDR1 MGHDK and CDR2 SYGVNS. Sequencing used immunoSEQ multiplex PCR; TCRdb keeps in-frame clones, though not all of them. The sample records more than 100,000 clones, 85% being singletons. The TCR was taken from a man at least 80 years old with acute or convalescent COVID-19. The gene calls are TRBV25-1 and TRBJ2-7; TRBD2 matches at 14 bases. Sequenced material: peripheral blood. CDR3 in DNA: TGTGCCAGCAGTGAGGGACTAGCGGGAGATGGGGAGCAGTACTTC. Translating it yields CASSEGLAGDGEQYF.